This T cell receptor beta chain was captured in a study of tumor and adjacent non-tumor tissue in lung cancer. Study-wide background: Histology: 12 adenocarcinoma, a couple of squamous cell carcinoma, 1 small cell lung cancer. The study's findings and limits: Shorter survival was associated with higher TCR diversity in tumors. Significantly higher TCR diversity was found in tumor than normal lung. In normal lung, the top 100 clones were significantly more dominant than in tumor.

J was trimmed by 10 bases and V by 5 bases; bases with no gene match: 3. CDR3 length: 11 residues. CDR1 DFQATT and CDR2 SNEGSKA come from the germline V gene (reference sequence). A modified ARM-PCR protocol with three rounds of nested PCR amplified TCRbeta. TCRdb reprocessed the multiplex PCR reads with MiXCR, giving one entry per CDR3 protein. The sample lists approximately 120,000 distinct CDR3 sequences, 62% occurring once. No cell sorting was done before RNA was extracted from the tissue. More than 3 cm separated this lung sample from the edge of the tumor. At least ten counts were recorded for this clonotype. Its antigen is unidentified.

The chain combines TRBV20-1 with TRBJ2-1; 9 positions agree with TRBD1. The receptor's source is a man between 60 and 75 years old with non-small cell lung cancer. Sequencing was done on a sample of distant non-tumor lung tissue. CDR3 sequence: CSADRGEEQFF. The DNA of the CDR3 is TGCAGTGCTGACAGGGGGGAGGAGCAGTTCTTC.